This passage covers 31 T cell receptor beta chains from one sample sequenced in a study of blood T cell repertoires in COVID-19. Data came from immunoSEQ multiplex PCR; TCRdb stores just in-frame clones and leaves some out. Here the sample spans more than 200,000 clones, around nine tenths being singletons. Sequencing input: PBMCs or T cells enriched from blood (not recorded which). The source of these receptors is a young man in a cohort exposed to, infected with or recovered from COVID-19 (not recorded which).

This rearrangement joins TRBV27 to TRBJ1-5; 9 bases map to TRBD1. J gave up 4 bases and V 2 bases, and 0 bases lay outside the gene matches. The CDR3 runs to 14 residues. From germline, CDR1 is MNHEY and CDR2 SMNVEV (reference sequence). The CDR3 region is CASSLGQGNQPQHF. The CDR3 coding sequence is TGTGCCAGCAGTTTAGGACAGGGGAATCAGCCCCAGCATTTT.

The rearrangement joins TRBV27 to TRBJ2-1, with 7 bases aligning to TRBD2. The J segment lost 5 bases and the V segment lost 2 bases, leaving 3 bases of the junction unmatched. This CDR3 spans 14 amino acids. Germline V gene sequence: CDR1 MNHEY, CDR2 SMNVEV (reference sequence). CDR3 sequence (DNA): TGTGCCAGCAGTTTAGGGACTACGAACAATGAGCAGTTCTTC. Translated: CASSLGTTNNEQFF.

V is TRBV24-1 and J is TRBJ1-2; a weak D match, TRBD1 (6 bases). Germline V CDR1 and CDR2: KGHDR, SFDVKD. V lost 2 bases and J lost 6, with 12 bases in between. CDR3 length equals 14 residues. The CDR3 region is CATSDYWQGNGYTF. In DNA form, the CDR3 reads TGTGCCACCAGTGATTACTGGCAGGGGAATGGCTACACCTTC.

This clone appeared once. This chain uses TRBV7-2 with TRBJ2-2; D unresolved. There are 15 residues in the CDR3. Germline V gene sequence: CDR1 SGHTA, CDR2 FQGNSA. The V end was cut by 2 bases, the J end by 4 bases, with 11 bases between. CDR3 sequence: CASSLSPGFTGELFF. The CDR3, as DNA: TGTGCCAGCAGCTTAAGCCCGGGTTTCACCGGGGAGCTGTTTTTT.

The table lists this clone with a few counts. The rearrangement joins TRBV24-1 to TRBJ2-1; TRBD1 agrees at 7 bases. V lost 7 bases, J lost 3 bases, and 8 bases stayed unmatched. This CDR3 has 15 amino acids. Germline CDR1 is KGHDR and CDR2 is SFDVKD. CDR3 loop: CATSEIRQGYNEQFF. In nucleotides, the CDR3 is TGTGCCACCAGCGAGATTAGACAGGGCTACAATGAGCAGTTCTTC.

This chain joins TRBV29-1 and TRBJ1-2; D possibly corresponds to TRBD1 (5 bases). The CDR3 is made up of 13 amino acids. Per the germline V gene, CDR1 is SQVTM and CDR2 is ANQGSEA. Trimming stripped 0 bases from V and 9 bases from J, with 14 bases between. The CDR3: CSVEDLAGISYTF. As DNA, the CDR3 is TGCAGCGTTGAAGATCTGGCAGGGATCAGCTACACCTTC.

The chain is built from TRBV7-9 and TRBJ2-7, with D maybe TRBD2 (6 bases). The CDR3 covers 12 residues. CDR1 is SEHNR and CDR2 is FQNEAQ in the germline V gene (reference sequence). Trimming left V 8 bases short and J 2 bases short, with 10 bases between. CDR3 DNA sequence: TGTGCCAGCGGCGGGACCCCCTACGAGCAGTACTTC. It specifies CASGGTPYEQYF.

This chain joins TRBV28 and TRBJ1-1; D call uncertain. The CDR3 covers 15 residues. V lost 2 bases and J 3 bases, leaving 13 bases between the germline ends. CDR1 and CDR2 from the germline V gene are MDHEN and SYDVKM. CDR3 protein: CASSLASFGYTEAFF. CDR3 in DNA: TGTGCCAGCAGTTTAGCGAGCTTCGGGTACACTGAAGCTTTCTTT.

This chain uses TRBV29-1 with TRBJ2-7; 7 bases are shared with TRBD1. The CDR3 runs 13 residues. CDR1 SQVTM and CDR2 ANQGSEA come from the germline V gene. Trimming took 5 bases from V and 2 from J; bases not matched to a gene: 6. DNA of the CDR3: TGCAGCGTTATGACAGGGAGTCCCTACGAGCAGTACTTC. It yields the protein CSVMTGSPYEQYF.

The gene calls are TRBV9 and TRBJ2-1, with D perhaps matching TRBD2 (6 bases). The CDR3 covers 17 residues. V shed 0 bases and J shed 10 bases, with 23 bases lying between them. Germline lookup yields CDR1 SGDLS and CDR2 YYNGEE. For the CDR3, the DNA is TGTGCCAGCAGCGTAGAGGATCAGCGGGCCCTACTTAGGGAGCAGTTCTTC. Translating gives CASSVEDQRALLREQFF.

CDR3 nucleotide sequence: TGTGCCAGCAGTTTATTGCGTGGTTACGCTTTCTTT. Its translation: CASSLLRGYAFF. The rearrangement uses TRBV28 and TRBJ1-1; D gene ambiguous. In germline, CDR1 is MDHEN, CDR2 SYDVKM. The CDR3 loop spans 12 amino acids. V was clipped by 1 base and J by 11 bases, with 11 bases between them.

This chain links TRBV5-1 with TRBJ2-3; D possibly corresponds to TRBD2 (5 bases). The CDR3 spans 16 residues. In germline, CDR1 is SGHRS, CDR2 YFSETQ. V was cut by 2 bases and J by 0 bases, with 13 bases left in between. The CDR3 protein is CASSFAFGGSTDTQYF. The CDR3 region has the DNA TGCGCCAGCAGCTTTGCGTTTGGCGGGAGCACAGATACGCAGTATTTT.

The CDR3 is CASSYGRREGDEQYF. The CDR3 region has the DNA TGTGCCAGCAGTTACGGTCGCAGGGAAGGGGACGAGCAGTACTTC. This rearrangement joins TRBV6-5 to TRBJ2-7; TRBD1 is a possible D gene (5 bases). Germline lookup yields CDR1 MNHEY and CDR2 SVGAGI. V was cut by 2 bases and J by 5 bases, with 16 bases left in between. The CDR3 totals 15 residues.

The chain recombines TRBV7-9 with TRBJ2-7, with 10 bases aligning to TRBD1. V shed 5 bases and J 7 bases; nucleotides not matched to a gene: 11. Germline assignment: CDR1 SEHNR and CDR2 FQNEAQ (reference sequence). The CDR3 totals 15 residues. This CDR3 is CASSKTGQGSREQYF. The CDR3 nucleotides read TGTGCCAGCAGCAAAACGGGACAGGGGTCTCGGGAGCAGTACTTC.

The chain carries TRBV7-9 and TRBJ2-5; D possibly corresponds to TRBD2 (5 bases). Germline-derived CDR1 and CDR2 are SEHNR and FQNEAQ (reference sequence). V lost 3 bases to trimming and J lost 5 bases, with 28 bases between them. The CDR3 is 19 amino acids. As DNA, the CDR3 is TGTGCCAGCAGCTTTGATATTCGTCGAGATGTGGGAGTTGACGAGACCCAGTACTTC. It encodes CASSFDIRRDVGVDETQYF.

This chain links TRBV14 with TRBJ1-1; D remains unclear. Trimming removed 0 bases from V and 1 base from J, with 18 bases in between. The CDR3 has 18 amino acids. Germline V CDR1 and CDR2: SGHDN, FVKESK. The DNA for the CDR3 is TGTGCCAGCAGCCAAGAGAAGTACAAAGCGGTCGCGAACACTGAAGCTTTCTTT. Protein product: CASSQEKYKAVANTEAFF.

The chain recombines TRBV3-1 (or the pseudogene TRBV3-2) with TRBJ2-2; D call uncertain. The CDR3 contains 15 residues. V gave up 1 base and J gave up 4 bases, with 10 bases separating them. Germline V gene lookup returns CDR1 LGHDT and CDR2 YNNKEL (reference sequence). DNA of the CDR3: TGTGCCAGCAGCCAAGGTTCCCAGGCCACCGGGGAGCTGTTTTTT. Residues: CASSQGSQATGELFF.

The chain combines TRBV9 with TRBJ2-1; 10 nucleotides agree with TRBD2. J gave up 4 bases and V 4 bases, and 8 bases lay outside the gene matches. The CDR3 has 16 amino acids. The germline gives CDR1 SGDLS, CDR2 YYNGEE. CDR3 protein: CASSHGLAEVYNEQFF. DNA of the CDR3: TGTGCCAGCAGCCACGGACTAGCGGAAGTTTACAATGAGCAGTTCTTC.

This clone was seen just once. This chain joins TRBV28 and TRBJ1-5; possible D gene TRBD1, 5 bases. CDR3 length: 16 residues. The germline V gene encodes CDR1 MDHEN and CDR2 SYDVKM. The V gene lost 2 bases and the J gene lost 5 bases, with 16 bases spanning the gap. CDR3 amino acids: CASSLNMLGGDQPQHF. The CDR3 DNA is TGTGCCAGCAGTTTAAATATGTTGGGAGGGGATCAGCCCCAGCATTTT. The full variable domain, in which reference TRBV28 and TRBJ1-5 provide the parts outside the CDR3, is DVKVTQSSRYLVKRTGEKVFLECVQDMDHENMFWYRQDPGLGLRLIYFSYDVKMKEKGDIPEGYSVSREKKERFSLILESASTNQTSMYLCASSLNMLGGDQPQHFGDGTRLSIL.

The V call is TRBV18, the J call TRBJ2-1, with D uncertain. CDR1 is KGHSH and CDR2 is LQKENI in the germline V gene. Trimming left V 5 bases short and J 3 bases short, with 8 bases between. This CDR3 spans 13 amino acids. The DNA for the CDR3 is TGTGCCAGCTCAGGGCAAGACTACAATGAGCAGTTCTTC. This sequence encodes CASSGQDYNEQFF.

This clone counts as medium-sized. The V call is TRBV15, the J call TRBJ1-2, with D perhaps matching TRBD1 (5 bases). Germline-derived CDR1 and CDR2 are LNHNV and YYDKDF (reference sequence). The V and J ends lost 5 bases and 4 bases respectively, with 14 bases between them. CDR3 length: 14 residues. Written as DNA, the CDR3 is TGTGCCACCAGCCCCCTTGGGGGGGGCTATGGCTACACCTTC. Encoded protein: CATSPLGGGYGYTF.

This clone was detected once. The chain employs TRBV3-1 (or the pseudogene TRBV3-2) and TRBJ2-5; D uncertain. Per the germline V gene, CDR1 is LGHDT and CDR2 is YNNKEL (reference sequence). With 4 bases removed from V and 0 bases from J, the gap between germline ends came to 9 bases. This CDR3 contains 14 residues. The CDR3 reads CASSLPGNQETQYF. Written as DNA, the CDR3 is TGTGCCAGCAGCCTCCCCGGTAACCAAGAGACCCAGTACTTC.

This CDR3 is CASSADIAYTF. CDR3 nucleotide sequence: TGTGCCAGCAGCGCGGACATAGCCTACACCTTC. The chain is built from TRBV7-9 and TRBJ1-2; possible D gene TRBD1, 5 bases. The ends were cut back, 5 bases at V and 10 bases at J, with 11 bases in the middle. CDR1 SEHNR and CDR2 FQNEAQ come from the germline V gene (reference sequence). The CDR3 totals 11 residues.

The chain has TRBV3-1 (or the pseudogene TRBV3-2) and TRBJ2-7; 10 bases agree with TRBD2. V lost 5 bases to trimming and J lost 2 bases; unmatched junction nucleotides: 6. CDR3 length: 15 amino acids. Germline CDR1 is LGHDT and CDR2 is YNNKEL (reference sequence). The CDR3 loop reads CASSSGLAVTYEQYF. The CDR3 nucleotides read TGTGCCAGCAGCTCTGGACTAGCGGTAACCTACGAGCAGTACTTC.

The chain has TRBV19 and TRBJ1-6; 7 bases agree with TRBD1. With 8 bases clipped from V and 7 bases from J, the junction kept 5 bases outside the gene matches. Germline V CDR1 and CDR2: LNHDA, SQIVND (reference sequence). The CDR3 extends over 13 amino acids. The DNA for the CDR3 is TGTGCCAGTGGATACAGGGGCAATTCACCCCTCCACTTT. It specifies CASGYRGNSPLHF.

The J gene is TRBJ1-2, the V gene TRBV2, with D unclear. The V gene's germline CDR1 is SNHLY and CDR2 FYNNEI. This CDR3 spans 15 amino acids. Trimming took 8 bases from V and 0 from J, leaving 16 bases between them. In nucleotides, the CDR3 is TGTGCCAGCGCAGAACAACCGGGTCCTAACTATGGCTACACCTTC. It codes for CASAEQPGPNYGYTF.

The chain uses TRBV11-3 and TRBJ2-1, with TRBD2 matching 7 bases. The CDR3 is made up of 14 amino acids. CDR1 and CDR2 (germline): SGHNT, YENEEA. The J segment lost 0 bases and the V segment lost 5 bases, leaving 1 base of the junction unmatched. The CDR3 coding sequence is TGTGCCAGCAGCCGCGGGAGCTCCTACAATGAGCAGTTCTTC. Protein sequence: CASSRGSSYNEQFF.

The rearrangement uses TRBV5-4 and TRBJ2-1; 12 nucleotides align to TRBD2. The CDR3 has 15 amino acids. The germline gives CDR1 SGHNT, CDR2 YYREEE (reference sequence). After removal of 7 bases from V and 3 bases from J, the junction contained 5 bases not matched to a gene. The CDR3 sequence: CASGLAGGGYNEQFF. The CDR3 DNA reads as TGTGCCAGCGGGCTAGCGGGGGGGGGCTACAATGAGCAGTTCTTC.

The chain combines TRBV9 with TRBJ2-3; a possible D gene is TRBD2 (6 bases). Germline CDR1 SGDLS, CDR2 YYNGEE. There are 15 residues in the CDR3. Trimming left V 4 bases short and J 4 bases short, with 16 bases between. For the CDR3, the DNA is TGTGCCAGCAGCCCCAGCGGTGGAGGGGCAGATACGCAGTATTTT. The encoded protein is CASSPSGGGADTQYF.

This rearrangement joins TRBV6-5 to TRBJ1-2; D is ambiguous. The germline V and J ends were trimmed by 11 bases and 0 bases, with 10 bases remaining between them. This CDR3 has 12 amino acids. Germline CDR1 and CDR2: MNHEY and SVGAGI. CDR3 coding DNA: TGTGCCGCGGCCGGAGCTAACTATGGCTACACCTTC. This gives the protein CAAAGANYGYTF.

This clone turned up a few times. This sequence joins TRBV28 and TRBJ2-7; 11 bases map to TRBD1. Trimming took 2 bases from V and 5 from J; bases not matched to a gene: 11. The germline gives CDR1 MDHEN, CDR2 SYDVKM. This CDR3 is built from 17 residues. The CDR3 sequence is CASSLHPAGTGGNEQYF. The CDR3 bases are TGTGCCAGCAGTTTACATCCGGCCGGGACAGGGGGTAACGAGCAGTACTTC.